A single sample gave rise to the 11 T cell receptor beta chains below, sequenced in a study of cytotoxic CD8 clonotypes in ibrutinib-treated CLL. Generated by immunoSEQ multiplex PCR, the TCRdb table keeps only in-frame clones and is missing some. The sample includes 250,000 to 350,000 clones, around 69% seen only once; the top ten take 5.6%. Sequencing was performed on PBMCs, taken at disease progression, from a patient treated with ibrutinib. The receptors originated from a human donor with chronic lymphocytic leukemia.

On this clone: One end of the junction does not line up with germline, which may come from a read error. The chain employs TRBV7-9 and TRBJ2-3, with TRBD2 matching 14 bases. The CDR3 spans 14 residues. Per the germline V gene, CDR1 is SEHNR and CDR2 is FQNEAQ (reference sequence). The CDR3 loop reads CASSLAGTSGSSTF. The CDR3 nucleotides are TGTGCCAGCAGCTTAGCCGGGACTAGCGGGAGTAGCACTTTT.

The chain uses TRBV2 and TRBJ2-7; D remains unclear. V was clipped by 3 bases and J by 5 bases, with 8 bases between them. CDR1 and CDR2 (germline): SNHLY, FYNNEI. The CDR3 is 12 residues long. The CDR3 DNA reads TGTGCCAGCAGTGAGTCGAGCCACGAGCAGTACTTC. It is translated as CASSESSHEQYF.

The chain is built from TRBV14 and TRBJ2-1; D is possibly TRBD1 (6 bases). Germline V gene sequence: CDR1 SGHDN, CDR2 FVKESK. CDR3 length equals 14 residues. Between the trimmed V and J ends, which lost 2 bases and 9 bases, there was a span of 14 bases. The DNA of the CDR3 is TGTGCCAGCAGCCAATACAGGGCTCAGGGTGAGCAGTTCTTC. Translating it yields CASSQYRAQGEQFF.

J is TRBJ1-5 and V is TRBV2; D is undetermined. Germline V gene lookup returns CDR1 SNHLY and CDR2 FYNNEI. The germline V and J ends were trimmed by 7 bases and 4 bases, with 11 bases remaining between them. The CDR3 is 13 amino acids. DNA for the CDR3: TGTGCCAGCAAGCAGATGGATAATCAGCCCCAGCATTTT. Amino acids: CASKQMDNQPQHF. Looking up the rest from reference TRBV2 and TRBJ1-5 gives the full variable domain: EPEVTQTPSHQVTQMGQEVILRCVPISNHLYFYWYRQILGQKVEFLVSFYNNEISEKSEIFDDQFSVERPDGSNFTLKIRSTKLEDSAMYFCASKQMDNQPQHFGDGTRLSIL.

The rearrangement links TRBV7-9 to TRBJ1-1; tentative D call: TRBD1 (5 bases). Germline V gene lookup returns CDR1 SEHNR and CDR2 FQNEAQ (reference sequence). Trimming stripped 1 base from V and 3 bases from J, with 9 bases between. The CDR3 runs to 14 residues. CDR3 loop: CASSLGQYYTEAFF. The CDR3, as DNA: TGTGCCAGCAGCTTAGGACAGTACTACACTGAAGCTTTCTTT.

This clone occurred a few times. The chain recombines TRBV4-1 with TRBJ2-6; D could derive from TRBD1 or TRBD2 (5 bases each). The V end lost 4 bases, the J end lost 1 base, and 14 bases lay between the germline ends. The germline V gene has CDR1 MGHRA and CDR2 YSYEKL. This CDR3 region has 17 residues. CDR3 region: CASSRDVRGSGANVLTF. For the CDR3, the DNA is TGCGCCAGCAGCCGCGACGTGAGGGGTTCTGGGGCCAACGTCCTGACTTTC.

The genes are TRBV7-6 and TRBJ2-2; 9 bases match TRBD2. V shed 1 base and J 0 bases; nucleotides not matched to a gene: 12. Germline CDR1 is SGHVS and CDR2 is FNYEAQ. CDR3 length: 20 residues. Here the CDR3 reads CASSLGTGEAGGPNTGELFF. CDR3 bases: TGTGCCAGCAGCTTAGGCACGGGGGAAGCGGGAGGTCCGAACACCGGGGAGCTGTTTTTT. Filled out from reference TRBV7-6 and TRBJ2-2, the complete variable domain reads GAGVSQSPRYKVTKRGQDVALRCDPISGHVSLYWYRQALGQGPEFLTYFNYEAQQDKSGLPNDRFSAERPEGSISTLTIQRTEQRDSAMYRCASSLGTGEAGGPNTGELFFGEGSRLTVL.

The J gene is TRBJ1-5, the V gene TRBV7-2; no firm D call. Trimming stripped 2 bases from V and 6 bases from J, with 11 bases between. In germline, CDR1 is SGHTA, CDR2 FQGNSA. This CDR3 has 14 residues. The CDR3 here is CASSLFGELQPQHF. The CDR3 region has the DNA TGTGCCAGCAGCTTATTCGGGGAACTTCAGCCCCAGCATTTT.

This chain links TRBV6-6 with TRBJ2-3; 8 bases map to TRBD2. V was pared by 0 bases and J by 6 bases, with 8 bases of the junction left unmatched. Germline V lookup: CDR1 MNHNY, CDR2 SVGAGI (reference sequence). The CDR3 is 16 residues long. The CDR3 here is CASSYSPGGGLDTQYF. Here the CDR3 DNA reads TGTGCCAGCAGTTACTCGCCGGGAGGGGGTTTGGATACGCAGTATTTT.

V usage is TRBV7-2 and J usage is TRBJ2-7, with TRBD2 matching 8 bases. There are 15 residues in the CDR3. Germline V gene sequence: CDR1 SGHTA, CDR2 FQGNSA. V lost 3 bases to trimming and J lost 5 bases; unmatched junction nucleotides: 9. The CDR3 here is CASSLELAVRDEQYF. Written as DNA, the CDR3 is TGTGCCAGCAGCTTGGAACTAGCGGTTCGTGACGAGCAGTACTTC.

J is TRBJ2-7 and V is TRBV4-1; TRBD1 matches at 7 bases. This CDR3 contains 15 residues. Germline trimming cut 1 base from V and 2 bases from J; bases unmatched to any gene: 5. Germline CDR1 and CDR2: MGHRA and YSYEKL. This chain's CDR3 is CASSQVPGTAYEQYF. The DNA for the CDR3 is TGCGCCAGCAGCCAAGTTCCAGGGACAGCCTACGAGCAGTACTTC.